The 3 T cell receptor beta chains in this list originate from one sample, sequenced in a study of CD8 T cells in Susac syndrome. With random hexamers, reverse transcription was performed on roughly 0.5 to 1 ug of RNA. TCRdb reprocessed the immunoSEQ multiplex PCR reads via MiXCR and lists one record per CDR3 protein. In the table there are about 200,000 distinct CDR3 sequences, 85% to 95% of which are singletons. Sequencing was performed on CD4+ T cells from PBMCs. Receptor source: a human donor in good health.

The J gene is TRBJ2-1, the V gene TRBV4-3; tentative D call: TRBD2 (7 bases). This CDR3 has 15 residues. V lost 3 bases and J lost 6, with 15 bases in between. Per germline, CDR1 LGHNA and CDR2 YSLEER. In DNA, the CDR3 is TGCGCCAGCAGCCAGGGGGGGGCAGAGTCCAATGAGCAGTTCTTC. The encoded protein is CASSQGGAESNEQFF.

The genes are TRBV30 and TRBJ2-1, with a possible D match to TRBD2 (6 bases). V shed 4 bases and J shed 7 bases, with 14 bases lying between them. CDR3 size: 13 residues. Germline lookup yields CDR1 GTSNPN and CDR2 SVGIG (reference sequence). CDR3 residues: CAWNLAFPNEQFF. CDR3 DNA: TGTGCCTGGAATCTAGCGTTTCCGAATGAGCAGTTCTTC.

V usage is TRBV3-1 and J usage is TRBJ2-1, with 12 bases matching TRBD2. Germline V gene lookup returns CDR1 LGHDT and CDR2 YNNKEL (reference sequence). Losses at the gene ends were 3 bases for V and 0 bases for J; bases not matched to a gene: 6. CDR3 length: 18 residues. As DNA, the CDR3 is TGTGCCAGCAGCCACAGACTAGCGGGGGACAGCTCCTACAATGAGCAGTTCTTC. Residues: CASSHRLAGDSSYNEQFF.